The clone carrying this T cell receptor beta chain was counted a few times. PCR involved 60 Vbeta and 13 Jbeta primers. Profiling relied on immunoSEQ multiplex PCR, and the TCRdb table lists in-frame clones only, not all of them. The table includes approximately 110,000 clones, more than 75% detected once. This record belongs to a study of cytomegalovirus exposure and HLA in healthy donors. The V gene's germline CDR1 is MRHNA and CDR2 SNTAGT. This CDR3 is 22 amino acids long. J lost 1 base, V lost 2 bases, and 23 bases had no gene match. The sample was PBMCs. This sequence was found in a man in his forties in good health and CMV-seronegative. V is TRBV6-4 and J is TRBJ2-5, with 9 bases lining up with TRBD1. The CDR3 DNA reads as TGTGCCAGCAGTGACGGGCGGGACAGGGATGTGAGGGGGATGAAGTGCCAAGAGACCCAGTACTTC. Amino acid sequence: CASSDGRDRDVRGMKCQETQYF.